This T cell receptor beta chain is drawn from a study of Ad26.COV2.S vaccination and SARS-CoV-2 variants. The study's findings and limits: People who got the vaccine or the placebo had similar non-spike TCR breadth.

Noted treatment: some 19 received Ad26.COV2.S at low or high dose, single or two shots; about five received placebo; per-sample allocation not given. All samples were drawn on day 63, counting from the first vaccine or placebo injection. In the vaccine, an Ad26 vector expressed the SARS-CoV-2 spike of the Wuhan strain. Repertoires were generated with immunoSEQ multiplex PCR, while TCRdb's copy carries only in-frame clones and drops some. The sample has roughly 700,000 clones, roughly 90% seen once. This clone appeared once. The target antigen is unknown. The CDR3 has 14 amino acids. With 0 bases clipped from V and 8 bases from J, the junction kept 7 bases outside the gene matches. CDR1 is SGHNT, CDR2 YYREEE, per germline (reference sequence).

J is TRBJ1-2 and V is TRBV5-4; 7 nucleotides agree with TRBD1. The sequence was collected from a person aged 18-65 years who received the Ad26.COV2.S COVID-19 vaccine or a placebo. This material consisted of peripheral blood, taken in a trial of Ad26.COV2.S vaccine versus placebo. The CDR3 nucleotides are TGTGCCAGCAGCTTGGGGCTGGGGACAGAGGGCTACACCTTC. The encoded protein is CASSLGLGTEGYTF.